This T cell receptor beta chain was recorded in a study of cytomegalovirus exposure and HLA in healthy donors. Study-level information: Out of 300 to 500 genotyped donors, less than 90% belonged to the Caucasian-associated ancestry cluster.

Germline lookup yields CDR1 SQVTM and CDR2 ANQGSEA. Between the trimmed V and J ends, which lost 6 bases and 7 bases, there was a span of 12 bases. The CDR3 totals 12 residues. PCR primers comprised 60 Vbeta and 13 Jbeta primers. Assay: immunoSEQ multiplex PCR; the TCRdb copy retains only in-frame clones and omits some. Seen here are some 200,000 clones, about 9.4% observed once, and the top ten hold over 1%. Study-wide findings and caveats: Association with HLA alleles at 0.05 false discovery rate was found for 15,000 to 20,000 TCR beta sequences in a later analysis. In an earlier analysis, about 87% or about 30%: the productive usage of most TCR beta V segments. A link between a missense DCLRE1C variant and TCR beta V- and J-gene trimming emerged from a later analysis.

Concerning this clone: Its antigen is as yet unknown.

The receptor's source is a woman in her 30s in good health and CMV-seropositive. This chain uses TRBV29-1 with TRBJ2-2; weak D call: TRBD2 (5 bases). Sequences were obtained from PBMCs. Here the CDR3 DNA reads TGCAGCGTCGGACCGGACTTCGGGGAGCTGTTTTTT. Translating gives CSVGPDFGELFF.